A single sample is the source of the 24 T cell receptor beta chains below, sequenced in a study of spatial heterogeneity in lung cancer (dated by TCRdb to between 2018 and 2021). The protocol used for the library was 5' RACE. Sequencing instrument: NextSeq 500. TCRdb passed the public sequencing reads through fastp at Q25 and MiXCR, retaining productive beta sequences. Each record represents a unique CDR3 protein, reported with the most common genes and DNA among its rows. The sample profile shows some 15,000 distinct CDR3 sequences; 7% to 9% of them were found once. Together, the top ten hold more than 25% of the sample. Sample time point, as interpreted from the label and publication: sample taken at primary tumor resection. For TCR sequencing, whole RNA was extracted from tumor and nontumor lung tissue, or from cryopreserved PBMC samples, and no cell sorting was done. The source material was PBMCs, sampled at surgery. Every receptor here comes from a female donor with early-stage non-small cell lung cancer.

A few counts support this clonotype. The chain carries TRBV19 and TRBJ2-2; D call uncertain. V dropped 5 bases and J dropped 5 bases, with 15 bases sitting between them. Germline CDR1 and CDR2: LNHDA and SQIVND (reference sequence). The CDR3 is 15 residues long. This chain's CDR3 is CASSAGLTRTGELFF. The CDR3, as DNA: TGTGCCAGTAGTGCCGGCCTGACGAGGACCGGGGAGCTGTTTTTT.

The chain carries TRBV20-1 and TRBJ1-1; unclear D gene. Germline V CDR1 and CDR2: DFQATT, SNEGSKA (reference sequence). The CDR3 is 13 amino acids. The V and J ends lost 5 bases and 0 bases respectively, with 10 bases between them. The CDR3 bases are TGCAGTGCTTCCGACCGGCTGAACACTGAAGCTTTCTTT. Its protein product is CSASDRLNTEAFF.

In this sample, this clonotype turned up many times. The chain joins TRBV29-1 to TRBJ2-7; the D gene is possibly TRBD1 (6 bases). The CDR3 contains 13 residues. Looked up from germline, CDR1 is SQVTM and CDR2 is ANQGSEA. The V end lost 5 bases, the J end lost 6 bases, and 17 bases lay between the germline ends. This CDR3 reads CSVLGAVSFEQYF. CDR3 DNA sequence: TGCAGCGTTCTGGGGGCAGTTTCATTCGAGCAGTACTTC.

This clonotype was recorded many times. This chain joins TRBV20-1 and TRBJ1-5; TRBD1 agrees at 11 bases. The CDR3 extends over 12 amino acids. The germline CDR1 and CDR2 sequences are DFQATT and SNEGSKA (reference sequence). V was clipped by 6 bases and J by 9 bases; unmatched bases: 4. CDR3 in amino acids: CSAGTGGRPQHF. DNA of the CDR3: TGCAGTGCCGGGACAGGGGGTCGGCCCCAGCATTTT.

The CDR3 reads CASSSTAGGLGGYEQYF. The CDR3 bases are TGTGCCAGTAGTTCTACAGCGGGAGGGCTCGGAGGCTACGAGCAGTACTTC. The chain joins TRBV19 to TRBJ2-7; the match to TRBD2 covers 10 bases. J lost 3 bases, V lost 5 bases, and 13 bases had no gene match. Germline values: CDR1 LNHDA, CDR2 SQIVND (reference sequence). This CDR3 contains 17 residues.

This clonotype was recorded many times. The CDR3 protein is CASSALAGNSYGELFF. DNA for the CDR3: TGTGCCAGCAGCGCTCTAGCGGGGAATAGTTACGGGGAGCTGTTTTTT. J is TRBJ2-2 and V is TRBV9, with 9 bases fitting TRBD2. This CDR3 is built from 16 residues. V was clipped by 3 bases and J by 7 bases; unmatched bases: 10. Germline-derived CDR1 and CDR2 are SGDLS and YYNGEE.

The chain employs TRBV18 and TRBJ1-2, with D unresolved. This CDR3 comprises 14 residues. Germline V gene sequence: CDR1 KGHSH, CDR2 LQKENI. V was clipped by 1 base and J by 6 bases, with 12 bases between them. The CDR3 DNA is TGTGCCAGCTCACCACGGGCAGCTCAGGATGGCTACACCTTC. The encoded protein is CASSPRAAQDGYTF.

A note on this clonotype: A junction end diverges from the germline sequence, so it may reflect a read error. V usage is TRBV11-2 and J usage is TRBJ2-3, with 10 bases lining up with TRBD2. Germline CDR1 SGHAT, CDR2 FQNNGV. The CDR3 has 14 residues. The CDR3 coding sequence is TGTGTCAGCAGCCCGGGGACTAGCGCAGATACGCAGTATTTT. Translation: CVSSPGTSADTQYF. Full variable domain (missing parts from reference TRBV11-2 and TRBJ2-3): EAGVAQSPRYKIIEKRQSVAFWCNPISGHATLYWYQQILGQGPKLLIQFQNNGVVDDSQLPKDRFSAERLKGVDSTLKIQPAKLEDSAVYLCVSSPGTSADTQYFGPGTRLTVL.

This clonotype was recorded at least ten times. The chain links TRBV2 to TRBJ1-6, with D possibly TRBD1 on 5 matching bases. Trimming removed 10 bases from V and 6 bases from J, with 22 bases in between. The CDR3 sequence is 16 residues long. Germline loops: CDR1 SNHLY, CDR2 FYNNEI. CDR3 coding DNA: TGTGCCATCCGGGAGGACAAGGGGACTTCTAATTCACCCCTCCACTTT. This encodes CAIREDKGTSNSPLHF.

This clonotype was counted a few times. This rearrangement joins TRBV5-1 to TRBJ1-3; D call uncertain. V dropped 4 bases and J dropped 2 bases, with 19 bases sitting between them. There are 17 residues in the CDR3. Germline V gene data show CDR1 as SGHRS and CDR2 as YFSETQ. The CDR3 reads CASSRVVRGRTGNTIYF. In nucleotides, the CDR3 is TGCGCCAGCAGCCGCGTAGTTCGAGGGCGGACTGGAAACACCATATATTTT.

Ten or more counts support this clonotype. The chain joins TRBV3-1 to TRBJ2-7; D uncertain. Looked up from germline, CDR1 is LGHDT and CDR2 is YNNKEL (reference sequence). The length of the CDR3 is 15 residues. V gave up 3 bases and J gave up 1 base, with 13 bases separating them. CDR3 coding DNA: TGTGCCAGCAGCCAGGCCGCCACGGGTTCCTACGAGCAGTACTTC. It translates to CASSQAATGSYEQYF.

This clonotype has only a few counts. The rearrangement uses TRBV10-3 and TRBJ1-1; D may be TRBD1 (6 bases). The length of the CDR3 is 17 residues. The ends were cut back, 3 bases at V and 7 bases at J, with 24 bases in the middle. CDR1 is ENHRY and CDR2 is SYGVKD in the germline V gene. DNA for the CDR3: TGTGCCATCAGTGACGCGGGGGCCAGGTCCCAGGTTGGTGAAGCTTTCTTT. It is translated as CAISDAGARSQVGEAFF.

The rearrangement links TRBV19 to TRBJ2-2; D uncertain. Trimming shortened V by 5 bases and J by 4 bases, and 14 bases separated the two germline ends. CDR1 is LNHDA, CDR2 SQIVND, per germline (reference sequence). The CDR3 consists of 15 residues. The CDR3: CASSSDLDPTGELFF. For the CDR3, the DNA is TGTGCCAGTAGTTCGGACCTAGATCCCACCGGGGAGCTGTTTTTT.

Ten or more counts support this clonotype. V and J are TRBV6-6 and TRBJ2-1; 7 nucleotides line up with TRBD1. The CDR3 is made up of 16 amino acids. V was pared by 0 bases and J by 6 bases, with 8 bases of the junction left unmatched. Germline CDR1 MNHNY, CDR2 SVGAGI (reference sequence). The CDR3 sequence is CASSYSQGIGPNEQFF. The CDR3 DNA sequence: TGTGCCAGCAGTTACTCACAGGGGATTGGGCCCAATGAGCAGTTCTTC.

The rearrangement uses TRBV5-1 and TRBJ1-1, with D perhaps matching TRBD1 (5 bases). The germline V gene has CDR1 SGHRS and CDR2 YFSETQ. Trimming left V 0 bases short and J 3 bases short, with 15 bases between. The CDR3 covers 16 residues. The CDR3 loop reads CASSLEVGVGYTEAFF. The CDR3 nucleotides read TGCGCCAGCAGCTTGGAGGTAGGGGTGGGCTACACTGAAGCTTTCTTT.

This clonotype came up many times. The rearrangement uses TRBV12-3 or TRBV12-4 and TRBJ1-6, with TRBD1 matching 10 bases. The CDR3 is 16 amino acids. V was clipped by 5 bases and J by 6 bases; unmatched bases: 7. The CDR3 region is CASSLTGGARNSPLHF. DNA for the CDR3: TGTGCCAGCAGTCTGACAGGGGGCGCTCGTAATTCACCCCTCCACTTT.

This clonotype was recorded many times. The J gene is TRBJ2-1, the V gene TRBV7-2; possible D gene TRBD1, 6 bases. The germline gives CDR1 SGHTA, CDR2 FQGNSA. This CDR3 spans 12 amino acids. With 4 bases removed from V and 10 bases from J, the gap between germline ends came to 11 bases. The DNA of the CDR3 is TGTGCCAGCAGCTCACAGGGAAGCGAGCAGTTCTTC. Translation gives CASSSQGSEQFF.

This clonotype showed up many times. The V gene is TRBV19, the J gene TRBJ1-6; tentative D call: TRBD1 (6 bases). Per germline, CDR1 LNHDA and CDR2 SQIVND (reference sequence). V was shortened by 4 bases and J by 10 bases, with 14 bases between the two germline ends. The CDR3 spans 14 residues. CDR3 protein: CASSRGQTGSPLHF. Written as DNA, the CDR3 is TGTGCCAGTAGTAGAGGACAGACTGGGTCACCCCTCCACTTT.

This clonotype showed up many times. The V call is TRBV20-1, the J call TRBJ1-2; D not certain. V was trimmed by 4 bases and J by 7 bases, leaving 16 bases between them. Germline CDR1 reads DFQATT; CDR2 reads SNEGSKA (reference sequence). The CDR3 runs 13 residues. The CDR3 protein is CSATAVGEGGYTF. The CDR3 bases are TGCAGTGCTACCGCGGTTGGGGAGGGTGGCTACACCTTC.

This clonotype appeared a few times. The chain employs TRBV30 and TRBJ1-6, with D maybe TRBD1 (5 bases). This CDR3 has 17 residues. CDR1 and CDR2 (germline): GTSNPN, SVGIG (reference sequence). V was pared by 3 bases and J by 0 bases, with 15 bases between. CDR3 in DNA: TGTGCCTGGAGCTTGTGGGGCGCCGGCTCCTATAATTCACCCCTCCACTTT. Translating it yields CAWSLWGAGSYNSPLHF.

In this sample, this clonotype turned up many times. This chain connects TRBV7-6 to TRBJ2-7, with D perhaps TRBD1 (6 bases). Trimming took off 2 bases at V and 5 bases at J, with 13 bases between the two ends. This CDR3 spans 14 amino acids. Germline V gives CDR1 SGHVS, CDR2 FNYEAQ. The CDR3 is CASSLSGHGDEQYF. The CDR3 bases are TGTGCCAGCAGCTTATCGGGACATGGCGACGAGCAGTACTTC.

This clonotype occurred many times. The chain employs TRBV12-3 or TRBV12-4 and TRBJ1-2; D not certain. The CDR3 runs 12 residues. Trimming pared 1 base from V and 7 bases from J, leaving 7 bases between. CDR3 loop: CASSLEGSGYTF. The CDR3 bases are TGTGCCAGCAGTTTAGAAGGATCTGGCTACACCTTC.

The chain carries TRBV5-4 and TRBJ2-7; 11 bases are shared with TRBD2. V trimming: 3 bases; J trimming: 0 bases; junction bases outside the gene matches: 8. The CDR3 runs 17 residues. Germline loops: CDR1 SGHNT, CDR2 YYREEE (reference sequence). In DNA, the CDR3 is TGTGCCAGCAGCTATAGCGGGAGGGGTGACATCTCCTACGAGCAGTACTTC. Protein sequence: CASSYSGRGDISYEQYF.

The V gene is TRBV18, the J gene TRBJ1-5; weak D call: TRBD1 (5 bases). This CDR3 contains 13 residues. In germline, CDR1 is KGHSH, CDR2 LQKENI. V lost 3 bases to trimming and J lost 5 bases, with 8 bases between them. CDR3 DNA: TGTGCCAGCTCACCCGGGGCGGATCAGCCCCAGCATTTT. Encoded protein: CASSPGADQPQHF. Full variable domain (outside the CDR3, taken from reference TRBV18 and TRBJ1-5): NAGVMQNPRHLVRRRGQEARLRCSPMKGHSHVYWYRQLPEEGLKFMVYLQKENIIDESGMPKERFSAEFPKEGPSILRIQQVVRGDSAAYFCASSPGADQPQHFGDGTRLSIL.